The 18 T cell receptor beta chains in this list originate from one sample, sequenced in a study of blood T cells in healthy people across ages. A second about 7 to 11 cycle PCR used barcoded and J-beta primers. TCRdb analysed the 5' RACE reads with MiXCR anew, one entry per CDR3 protein. The sample records about 670,000 distinct CDR3 sequences, 35% to 50% being singletons. Specimen: blood. The receptors derive from a man older than 75 in good health.

Note on this clonotype: This may stem from a read error, because a much larger clone lies one nucleotide away. This rearrangement joins TRBV29-1 to TRBJ2-1; 8 bases fit TRBD1. Near its end, the DNA agrees better with TRBJ2-7, so the J call may be wrong. This CDR3 comprises 15 residues. Germline V CDR1 and CDR2: SQVTM, ANQGSEA. The DNA for the CDR3 is TGCAGCGTTCACCCTTCAGGGGGCCCCTACAATGAGCAGTACTTC. This sequence encodes CSVHPSGGPYNEQYF.

This chain connects TRBV15 to TRBJ1-4; no definite D call. Looked up from germline, CDR1 is LNHNV and CDR2 is YYDKDF (reference sequence). The length of the CDR3 is 14 residues. V was shortened by 0 bases and J by 5 bases, with 7 bases between the two germline ends. Written as DNA, the CDR3 is TGTGCCACCAGCAGAGATAAAGGAAATGAAAAACTGTTTTTT. Translating it yields CATSRDKGNEKLFF.

Details on this clonotype: Given a much more abundant clone one base away, this may be a read error. The V call is TRBV29-1, the J call TRBJ2-7, with 11 bases identical to TRBD2. The germline V gene has CDR1 SQVTM and CDR2 ANQGSEA. The CDR3 consists of 15 residues. V lost 6 bases, J lost 7 bases, and 14 bases stayed unmatched. The CDR3 reads CSVVTSGGWGNEQYF. The CDR3 DNA is TGCAGCGTGGTTACTAGCGGGGGTTGGGGCAATGAGCAGTACTTC.

This chain links TRBV7-2 with TRBJ2-5, with 7 bases fitting TRBD1. TRBJ2-1 matches the DNA end more closely, so the J call is doubtful. The CDR3 runs 14 residues. In germline, CDR1 is SGHTA, CDR2 FQGNSA. The CDR3 loop reads CASSSGQIQETQFF. The CDR3 bases are TGTGCCAGCAGCTCGGGACAGATCCAAGAGACCCAGTTCTTC.

This rearrangement joins TRBV6-5 to TRBJ2-5; 12 nucleotides agree with TRBD2. The junction had 5 bases not matched to a gene; V was cut back by 2 bases and J by 1 base. There are 17 residues in the CDR3. Germline-derived CDR1 and CDR2 are MNHEY and SVGAGI. CDR3 loop: CASSYHGLAGTQETQYF. The CDR3 region has the DNA TGTGCCAGCAGTTACCATGGACTAGCGGGGACCCAAGAGACCCAGTACTTC.

This clonotype showed up many times. The genes are TRBV30 and TRBJ2-5; the D is unclear. The V gene lost 3 bases and the J gene lost 8 bases, with 10 bases spanning the gap. Germline V gene sequence: CDR1 GTSNPN, CDR2 SVGIG (reference sequence). CDR3 length equals 11 residues. CDR3 loop: CAWSVQYTQYF. Here the CDR3 DNA reads TGTGCCTGGAGCGTCCAGTATACCCAGTACTTC.

This clonotype has just one count. The chain links TRBV9 to TRBJ2-1; 7 bases line up with TRBD2. CDR3 length equals 16 residues. Trimming cost V 0 bases and J 9 bases; bases outside gene matches: 12. Germline CDR1 and CDR2: SGDLS and YYNGEE. The CDR3 protein is CASSVGSGGGPIEQFF. CDR3 sequence (DNA): TGTGCCAGCAGCGTAGGTTCGGGGGGAGGGCCTATTGAGCAGTTCTTC.

The chain joins TRBV7-2 to TRBJ2-1; D may correspond to TRBD1 or TRBD2 (7 bases each). The CDR3 length is 15 residues. Germline CDR1 reads SGHTA; CDR2 reads FQGNSA. The V end was cut by 4 bases, the J end by 4 bases, with 14 bases between. The CDR3 DNA reads TGTGCCAGCAGCTCTCGACAGGGACTATACAATGAGCAGTTCTTC. Amino acids: CASSSRQGLYNEQFF.

Only a few counts were recorded for this clonotype. The gene calls are TRBV7-9 and TRBJ1-2; tentative D call: TRBD1 (6 bases). The CDR3 covers 15 residues. V lost 3 bases to trimming and J lost 5 bases, with 16 bases between them. The germline V gene encodes CDR1 SEHNR and CDR2 FQNEAQ (reference sequence). CDR3 DNA sequence: TGTGCCAGCAGCTTGCCGACAGGCCGAGGATATGGCTACACCTTC. Its translation is CASSLPTGRGYGYTF.

The chain recombines TRBV15 with TRBJ2-7; 10 bases map to TRBD1. Germline V CDR1 and CDR2: LNHNV, YYDKDF (reference sequence). Germline trimming cut 6 bases from V and 1 base from J; bases unmatched to any gene: 6. The CDR3 consists of 15 residues. The CDR3 protein is CATRPRTGGSYEQYF. Written as DNA, the CDR3 is TGTGCCACCAGACCCCGGACAGGGGGTTCCTACGAGCAGTACTTC.

This rearrangement joins TRBV5-1 to TRBJ2-1, with 10 bases matching TRBD2. In germline, CDR1 is SGHRS, CDR2 YFSETQ. The CDR3 extends over 15 amino acids. V gave up 0 bases and J gave up 3 bases; unmatched junction bases: 0. The CDR3: CASSLASGGYNEQFF. CDR3 bases: TGCGCCAGCAGCTTGGCTAGCGGGGGCTACAATGAGCAGTTCTTC.

The rearrangement joins TRBV5-1 to TRBJ1-1; D is uncertain. CDR1 is SGHRS and CDR2 is YFSETQ in the germline V gene. CDR3 length: 13 amino acids. The V end was cut by 0 bases, the J end by 3 bases, with 6 bases between. The CDR3 nucleotides read TGCGCCAGCAGCTTGGTTAGGGACACTGAAGCTTTCTTT. This translates into CASSLVRDTEAFF.

The chain carries TRBV4-2 and TRBJ2-3; the match to TRBD2 covers 11 bases. J was trimmed by 4 bases and V by 4 bases; bases with no gene match: 4. Germline lookup yields CDR1 LGHNA and CDR2 YNFKEQ. The CDR3 covers 15 residues. CDR3 protein: CASSPQLAGADTQYF. The CDR3 nucleotides are TGTGCCAGCAGCCCGCAACTAGCGGGAGCAGATACGCAGTATTTT.

V and J are TRBV20-1 and TRBJ2-3; 10 bases map to TRBD2. Per the germline V gene, CDR1 is DFQATT and CDR2 is SNEGSKA (reference sequence). The J segment lost 1 base and the V segment lost 5 bases, leaving 9 bases of the junction unmatched. The CDR3 consists of 16 residues. The CDR3 protein is CSAPIRTSGGTDTQYF. Written as DNA, the CDR3 is TGCAGTGCTCCCATAAGGACTAGCGGAGGCACAGATACGCAGTATTTT.

The gene calls are TRBV4-3 and TRBJ2-5; 10 bases map to TRBD2. The better agreement between TRBJ2-7 and the DNA end casts doubt on the J call. Germline CDR1 is LGHNA and CDR2 is YSLEER. This CDR3 has 17 amino acids. The CDR3 region has the DNA TGCGCCAGCAGCCAAGAGGGGACTAGCGCGGCCGGGGGCGAGCAGTACTTC. It codes for CASSQEGTSAAGGEQYF.

CDR3 residues: CASSLGPGAFF. CDR3 coding DNA: TGTGCCAGCAGCTTAGGACCGGGAGCTTTCTTT. The chain couples TRBV3-1 to TRBJ1-1, with no clear D. This CDR3 spans 11 amino acids. Germline CDR1 LGHDT, CDR2 YNNKEL (reference sequence). V was shortened by 5 bases and J by 10 bases, with 11 bases between the two germline ends.

This clonotype was observed a handful of times. This sequence joins TRBV3-1 and TRBJ1-2, with a weak D call TRBD1 (6 bases). The CDR3 is 16 residues long. CDR1 and CDR2 (germline): LGHDT, YNNKEL (reference sequence). V lost 1 base, J lost 4 bases, and 16 bases lay in between. This chain's CDR3 is CASSQGSETGAYGYTF. CDR3 sequence (DNA): TGTGCCAGCAGCCAAGGGTCGGAGACAGGCGCCTATGGCTACACCTTC.

This clonotype has just a few counts. V gene TRBV6-1 combines with J gene TRBJ2-7, with 13 bases aligning to TRBD2. Germline CDR1 and CDR2: MNHNS and SASEGT. CDR3 length: 17 amino acids. Germline trimming cut 6 bases from V and 5 bases from J; bases unmatched to any gene: 13. The CDR3 spells CASRTSGRAFGSDEQYF. CDR3 sequence (DNA): TGTGCCAGCAGAACTAGCGGGAGGGCCTTCGGCTCGGACGAGCAGTACTTC.